This TCR beta chain was profiled in a study of identical twins. Study observations and caveats: Fewer insertions were carried by abundant cord blood beta clonotypes, but none was seen in memory repertoires.

Every donor was a healthy Caucasian. The table lists this clonotype with a few counts. Antigen unknown. Each CDR3 protein is one row after TCRdb ran MiXCR on the 5' RACE reads. Of 350,000 to 450,000 distinct CDR3 sequences listed, about a fifth are singletons. Trimming cost V 0 bases and J 2 bases, with 10 bases left between them. CDR1 and CDR2 (germline): SGHRS, YFSETQ. This CDR3 is built from 15 residues. The sequenced sample was naive T cells sorted from blood. This chain uses TRBV5-1 with TRBJ2-3; D not certain. This TCR was sampled from a man between 45 and 60 years old in good health. CDR3 loop: CASSLAGSSTDTQYF. CDR3 coding DNA: TGCGCCAGCAGCTTGGCCGGCAGCTCCACAGATACGCAGTATTTT.